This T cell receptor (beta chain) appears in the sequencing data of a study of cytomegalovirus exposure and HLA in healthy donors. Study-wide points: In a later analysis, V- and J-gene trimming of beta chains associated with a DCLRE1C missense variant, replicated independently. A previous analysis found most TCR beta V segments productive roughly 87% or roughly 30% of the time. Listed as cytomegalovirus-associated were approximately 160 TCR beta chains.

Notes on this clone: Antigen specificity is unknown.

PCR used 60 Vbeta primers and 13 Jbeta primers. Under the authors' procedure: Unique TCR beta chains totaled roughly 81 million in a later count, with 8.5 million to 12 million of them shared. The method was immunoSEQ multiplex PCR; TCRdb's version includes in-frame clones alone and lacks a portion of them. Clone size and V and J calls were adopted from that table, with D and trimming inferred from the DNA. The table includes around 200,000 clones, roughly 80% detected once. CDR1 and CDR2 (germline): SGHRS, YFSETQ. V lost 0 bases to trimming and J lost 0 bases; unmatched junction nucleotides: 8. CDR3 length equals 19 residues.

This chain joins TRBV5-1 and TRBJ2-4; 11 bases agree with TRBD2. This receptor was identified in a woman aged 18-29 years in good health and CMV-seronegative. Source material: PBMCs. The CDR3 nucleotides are TGCGCCAGCAGCTTGGCCGGGACTAGCGGTGTGGGAGCCAAAAACATTCAGTACTTC. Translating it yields CASSLAGTSGVGAKNIQYF.